The clone carrying this T cell receptor beta chain was counted ten times or more. This sample is part of a study of T-cell reconstitution after alpha-beta-depleted transplantation in children. Unique molecular identifiers were incorporated into the prepared TCRbeta library. TCRdb reprocessed the PCR reads via MiXCR and lists one record per CDR3 protein. The sample lists some 240,000 distinct CDR3 sequences, about 9.6% seen once, with around 5.1% in the top ten. V lost 6 bases and J lost 7, with 15 bases in between. The CDR3 totals 14 residues. This clonotype originated in a human donor who donated a stem cell graft to a child with SCID. The chain links TRBV12-3 or TRBV12-4 to TRBJ1-4; D possibly corresponds to TRBD1 (5 bases). Sequencing was performed on PBMCs from the stem cell graft donor, taken from the stem cell graft. The CDR3 here is CASSPGGGREKLFF. The CDR3 coding sequence is TGTGCCAGCAGCCCCGGGGGGGGACGTGAAAAACTGTTTTTT.